This T cell receptor (beta chain) was captured in a study of blood T cell repertoires in COVID-19. With 6 bases removed from V and 0 bases from J, the gap between germline ends came to 9 bases. This CDR3 spans 14 amino acids. Germline lookup yields CDR1 MNHEY and CDR2 SMNVEV (reference sequence). The data were produced by immunoSEQ multiplex PCR, yet TCRdb's version contains in-frame clones alone and is incomplete. Among roughly 200,000 clones listed, 88% were seen once. This clone has just one count. The rearrangement joins TRBV27 to TRBJ1-5; tentatively, D is TRBD1 (6 bases). Sequenced input: peripheral blood. The TCR was taken from a man aged 45-65 years with COVID-19, enrolled during active disease. The CDR3 DNA follows: TGTGCCAGCAGGGAAGGGGGTAGCAATCAGCCCCAGCATTTT. Its translation: CASREGGSNQPQHF.